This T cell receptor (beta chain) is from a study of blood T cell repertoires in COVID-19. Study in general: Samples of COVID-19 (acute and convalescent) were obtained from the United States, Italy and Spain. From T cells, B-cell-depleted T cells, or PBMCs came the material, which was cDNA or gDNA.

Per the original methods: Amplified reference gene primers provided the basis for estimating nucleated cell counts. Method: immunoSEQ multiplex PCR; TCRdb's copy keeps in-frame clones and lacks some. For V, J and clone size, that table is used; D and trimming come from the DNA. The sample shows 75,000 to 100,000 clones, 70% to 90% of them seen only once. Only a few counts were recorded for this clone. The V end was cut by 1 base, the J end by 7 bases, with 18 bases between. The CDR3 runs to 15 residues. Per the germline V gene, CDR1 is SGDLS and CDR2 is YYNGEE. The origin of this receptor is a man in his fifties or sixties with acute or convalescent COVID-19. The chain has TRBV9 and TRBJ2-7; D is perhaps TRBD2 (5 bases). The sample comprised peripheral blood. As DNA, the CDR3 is TGTGCCAGCAGCGTATCCACGGACCCTTCGGGGGAGCAGTACTTC. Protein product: CASSVSTDPSGEQYF.